A selection of T cell receptor beta chains follows, all from one sample in a study of OX40 agonist ivuxolimab in advanced cancers. Some clones are missing from TCRdb's copy, which holds only in-frame ones; the method was immunoSEQ multiplex PCR. This sample has 55,000 to 80,000 clones, with roughly four fifths found just once. Sequenced material: CD4+ or CD8+ T cells sorted from blood, taken in a trial of the OX40 agonist ivuxolimab. These receptors all come from an adult with an advanced solid tumor such as melanoma, head and neck, liver or kidney cancer. The CDR3 runs from the conserved cysteine through the conserved F or W. The order of the fields is D gene, clone size, V gene, J gene, CDR3 protein, CDR3 DNA. D genes are given only for firm matches. The size of a clone is reported for some rows only, either as once, few or many, or as a class for expanded clones.

TRBD1	.	TRBV4-3	TRBJ1-2	CASSLLSDRARGGYTF	TGCGCCAGCAGCCTCTTATCGGACAGGGCACGGGGTGGCTACACCTTC
.	.	TRBV6-5	TRBJ1-2	CASSTTQVPHGYTF	TGTGCCAGCAGTACGACACAGGTTCCCCATGGCTACACCTTC
.	.	TRBV6-6	TRBJ1-1	CASCIGSGNTEAFF	TGTGCCAGCTGTATCGGGTCTGGGAACACTGAAGCTTTCTTT
TRBD2	.	TRBV7-3	TRBJ2-1	CASSDTPTTSGRSEQFF	TGTGCCAGCAGCGACACCCCCACTACTAGCGGGAGAAGTGAGCAGTTCTTC
.	.	TRBV7-3	TRBJ2-6	CASSPTSGSGANVLTF	TGTGCCAGCAGCCCCACCTCAGGGTCTGGGGCCAACGTCCTGACTTTC
.	.	TRBV5-8	TRBJ2-5	CASSLETPRVTQYF	TGTGCCAGCAGCTTGGAGACACCTCGGGTGACCCAGTACTTC
.	.	TRBV7-2	TRBJ1-5	CASSLRGDQPQHF	TGTGCCAGCAGCTTACGGGGTGATCAGCCCCAGCATTTT
.	.	TRBV9	TRBJ2-7	CASSAGRANEQYF	TGTGCCAGCAGCGCTGGCAGGGCTAACGAGCAGTACTTC
.	.	TRBV7-2	TRBJ2-7	CASSVVWTNYEQYF	TGTGCCAGCAGCGTAGTGTGGACAAATTACGAGCAGTACTTC
.	.	TRBV29-1	TRBJ2-7	CSVGDPRGEQYF	TGCAGCGTTGGAGACCCCCGGGGCGAGCAGTACTTC
.	.	TRBV11-2	TRBJ2-1	CASSQNLYNEQFF	TGTGCCAGCAGCCAGAATCTTTACAATGAGCAGTTCTTC
TRBD1	few	TRBV7-2	TRBJ2-7	CASSSGGTGNYEQYF	TGTGCCAGCAGCTCTGGGGGGACAGGGAACTACGAGCAGTACTTC
.	.	TRBV29-1	TRBJ2-6	CSVELQPGANVLTF	TGCAGCGTTGAGTTACAGCCTGGGGCCAACGTCCTGACTTTC
.	.	TRBV6-5	TRBJ1-3	CASSSTDSGNTIYF	TGTGCCAGCAGTTCTACGGACTCTGGAAACACCATATATTTT
TRBD2	.	TRBV11-3	TRBJ2-7	CASSLLAGGPYEQYF	TGTGCCAGCAGCTTGCTAGCGGGAGGCCCCTACGAGCAGTACTTC
TRBD1	.	TRBV7-2	TRBJ1-4	CASSSQGVLKKLFF	TGTGCCAGCAGCTCGCAGGGGGTACTCAAAAAACTGTTTTTT
.	.	TRBV7-9	TRBJ1-4	CASRIDRGGLFF	TGTGCCAGCAGGATAGATCGGGGGGGACTGTTTTTT
TRBD1	.	TRBV29-1	TRBJ2-1	CSVPGQGAEQFF	TGCAGCGTCCCGGGACAGGGAGCTGAGCAGTTCTTC
.	.	TRBV14	TRBJ2-5	CASSQDQREAQYF	TGTGCCAGCAGCCAAGATCAAAGAGAGGCCCAGTACTTC
.	.	TRBV30	TRBJ1-3	CAWTLDLTGSGNTIYF	TGTGCCTGGACCCTTGACTTGACAGGCTCTGGAAACACCATATATTTT
.	once	TRBV7-9	TRBJ2-5	CASSPLETQYF	TGTGCCAGCAGCCCCCTCGAGACCCAGTACTTC
TRBD1	.	TRBV11-3	TRBJ1-6	CASSPLTGAGSPLHF	TGTGCCAGCAGCCCGTTAACAGGGGCTGGGTCACCCCTCCACTTT
.	.	TRBV5-4	TRBJ2-7	CASSSYSGHEQYF	TGTGCCAGCAGCTCTTACTCCGGGCACGAGCAGTACTTC
TRBD2	few	TRBV5-8	TRBJ2-7	CASSFRLAGQEQYF	TGTGCCAGCAGCTTCAGGCTAGCGGGACAAGAGCAGTACTTC
TRBD1	.	TRBV6-4	TRBJ2-2	CASSSSRQGAAGELFF	TGTGCCAGCAGCAGCTCAAGACAGGGGGCCGCCGGGGAGCTGTTTTTT
.	once	TRBV7-2	TRBJ1-2	CASSFDSYGYTF	TGTGCCAGCAGCTTCGACAGCTATGGCTACACCTTC
.	.	TRBV7-2	TRBJ1-5	CASSSAPAANQPQHF	TGTGCCAGCAGCTCAGCACCGGCGGCCAATCAGCCCCAGCATTTT
.	few	TRBV29-1	TRBJ2-5	CSVGLGAETQYF	TGCAGCGTTGGGTTGGGGGCCGAGACCCAGTACTTC
TRBD1	medium-sized	TRBV7-2	TRBJ1-2	CASSSGQGAGNYGYTF	TGTGCCAGCAGCTCTGGACAGGGGGCGGGGAACTATGGCTACACCTTC
TRBD1	.	TRBV30	TRBJ1-2	CAWSGTGLLGYGYTF	TGTGCCTGGAGTGGGACAGGGCTCCTTGGCTATGGCTACACCTTC